Below are 19 T cell receptor beta chains sequenced from a single sample in a study of technical replicates of blood from four donors. The data were produced by immunoSEQ multiplex PCR, yet TCRdb's version contains in-frame clones alone and is incomplete. The table includes tens of thousands of clones, 87% detected once. Sequences were obtained from PBMCs. These receptors were taken from a human donor in good health. Some clones in this sample may be carry-over from other donors' samples.

V is TRBV10-1 and J is TRBJ2-7; the D gene is possibly TRBD2 (5 bases). Per the germline V gene, CDR1 is WNHNN and CDR2 is SYGVQD (reference sequence). V gave up 2 bases and J gave up 5 bases, with 16 bases separating them. CDR3 length: 15 residues. The CDR3 sequence is CASSEPRTGSHEQYF. DNA of the CDR3: TGCGCCAGCAGTGAGCCAAGGACTGGCTCGCACGAGCAGTACTTC.

J is TRBJ2-1 and V is TRBV30; the match to TRBD2 covers 10 bases. The junction had 12 bases not matched to a gene; V was cut back by 7 bases and J by 9 bases. Germline-derived CDR1 and CDR2 are GTSNPN and SVGIG (reference sequence). The CDR3 has 14 residues. In nucleotides, the CDR3 is TGTGCCTTGGGTAAGAGCGGGAGGGCCGGTGAGCAGTTCTTC. As protein: CALGKSGRAGEQFF.

This chain links TRBV5-1 with TRBJ2-5; 9 positions match TRBD2. The CDR3 sequence is 15 residues long. Per germline, CDR1 SGHRS and CDR2 YFSETQ. The V gene end was trimmed by 0 bases and the J gene end by 4 bases; junction bases not matched to a gene: 4. CDR3 DNA: TGCGCCAGCAGCTTGGGCGGGGGGGCCGGAGAGACCCAGTACTTC. Translated, it gives CASSLGGGAGETQYF.

In this sample, this clone turned up once. The V and J genes are TRBV18 and TRBJ1-5; a weak D match, TRBD1 (6 bases). This CDR3 contains 14 residues. V dropped 5 bases and J dropped 9 bases, with 17 bases sitting between them. In germline, CDR1 is KGHSH, CDR2 LQKENI. CDR3 sequence reads: CASSSRQAPGPQHF. The CDR3 DNA sequence: TGTGCCAGCTCATCTCGACAGGCCCCAGGGCCCCAGCATTTT.

A word on this clone: Within the sample, other DNA sequences also encode this same CDR3. The V and J genes are TRBV7-2 and TRBJ2-5, with D maybe TRBD2 (6 bases). V was clipped by 5 bases and J by 4 bases, with 11 bases between them. Germline V CDR1 and CDR2: SGHTA, FQGNSA. The CDR3 extends over 13 amino acids. The CDR3 protein is CASSPRRGETQYF. The CDR3 DNA is TGTGCCAGCAGCCCGCGGAGGGGAGAGACCCAGTACTTC.

The genes are TRBV2 and TRBJ2-7; TRBD1 matches at 8 bases. Germline CDR1 reads SNHLY; CDR2 reads FYNNEI. The CDR3 length is 13 residues. V lost 5 bases to trimming and J lost 5 bases; unmatched junction nucleotides: 5. Here the CDR3 reads CASSFDRGHEQYF. The CDR3 coding sequence is TGTGCCAGCAGTTTCGACAGGGGCCACGAGCAGTACTTC.

This sequence joins TRBV7-2 and TRBJ1-2, with TRBD1 matching over 9 bases. J was trimmed by 7 bases and V by 5 bases; bases with no gene match: 11. The germline gives CDR1 SGHTA, CDR2 FQGNSA. The CDR3 runs 15 residues. This chain's CDR3 is CASSPLGQGGGGYTF. The CDR3 DNA reads as TGTGCCAGCAGCCCCCTGGGACAGGGTGGAGGTGGCTACACCTTC.

The chain links TRBV10-3 to TRBJ2-2, with 8 bases that match TRBD2. Losses at the gene ends were 6 bases for V and 4 bases for J; bases not matched to a gene: 13. This CDR3 has 17 residues. Germline CDR1 reads ENHRY; CDR2 reads SYGVKD. This CDR3 is CAISERQGSGSTGELFF. DNA for the CDR3: TGTGCCATCAGCGAACGCCAAGGGAGCGGGAGCACCGGGGAGCTGTTTTTT.

This rearrangement joins TRBV25-1 to TRBJ2-7; the match to TRBD2 covers 14 bases. V was clipped by 6 bases and J by 6 bases; unmatched bases: 16. The CDR3 totals 18 residues. Germline CDR1 MGHDK, CDR2 SYGVNS. The CDR3 protein is CASSRLWGTSGSQCEQYF. Written as DNA, the CDR3 is TGTGCCAGCAGCCGGCTTTGGGGGACTAGCGGGAGCCAATGCGAGCAGTACTTC.

This rearrangement joins TRBV6-5 to TRBJ1-1; D is unclear. V dropped 0 bases and J dropped 1 base, with 9 bases sitting between them. The CDR3 length is 15 residues. Germline CDR1 is MNHEY and CDR2 is SVGAGI. CDR3 in DNA: TGTGCCAGCAGTTACTCGAGAAACCGGAACACTGAAGCTTTCTTT. It translates to CASSYSRNRNTEAFF.

This sequence joins TRBV7-9 and TRBJ2-1; 13 positions agree with TRBD2. CDR1 and CDR2 from the germline V gene are SEHNR and FQNEAQ (reference sequence). The CDR3 is 17 amino acids. V was clipped by 4 bases and J by 7 bases; unmatched bases: 10. The CDR3 sequence is CASSSLKGLAGVNEQFF. DNA of the CDR3: TGTGCCAGCAGCTCCCTCAAAGGACTAGCGGGAGTAAATGAGCAGTTCTTC.

The chain recombines TRBV11-2 with TRBJ1-1; 7 bases agree with TRBD1. The V gene end was trimmed by 5 bases and the J gene end by 10 bases; junction bases not matched to a gene: 13. There are 14 residues in the CDR3. The germline gives CDR1 SGHAT, CDR2 FQNNGV. This chain's CDR3 is CASSARQGVFRAFF. DNA of the CDR3: TGTGCCAGCAGCGCACGACAGGGCGTTTTTAGAGCTTTCTTT. The complete variable domain, with remaining parts taken from reference TRBV11-2 and TRBJ1-1, reads EAGVAQSPRYKIIEKRQSVAFWCNPISGHATLYWYQQILGQGPKLLIQFQNNGVVDDSQLPKDRFSAERLKGVDSTLKIQPAKLEDSAVYLCASSARQGVFRAFFGQGTRLTVV.

V gene TRBV4-3 combines with J gene TRBJ2-3; TRBD2 might be the D (5 bases). The CDR3 runs 15 residues. Germline assignment: CDR1 LGHNA and CDR2 YSLEER. V lost 0 bases and J lost 6, with 13 bases in between. CDR3 in amino acids: CASSQDARRTDTQYF. CDR3 DNA: TGCGCCAGCAGCCAAGATGCAAGGAGGACCGATACGCAGTATTTT.

CDR3 bases: TGTGCCAGCAGCTTGGCCCCGAGACAGAGCTTGATCACAGATACGCAGTATTTT. It encodes CASSLAPRQSLITDTQYF. The chain recombines TRBV5-4 with TRBJ2-3, with D possibly TRBD1 on 5 matching bases. The V gene's germline CDR1 is SGHNT and CDR2 YYREEE (reference sequence). The V and J ends lost 0 bases and 2 bases respectively, with 19 bases between them. This CDR3 has 18 residues.

The chain couples TRBV7-8 to TRBJ2-7; 7 nucleotides line up with TRBD1. V lost 0 bases, J lost 5 bases, and 10 bases stayed unmatched. CDR1 is SGHVS and CDR2 is FQNEAQ in the germline V gene. The CDR3 length is 16 residues. DNA for the CDR3: TGTGCCAGCAGCTTAGCGAGAGGACAGGACACCGACGAGCAGTACTTC. Translated: CASSLARGQDTDEQYF.

The chain combines TRBV7-2 with TRBJ1-5, with D perhaps TRBD1 (5 bases). Trimming took 5 bases from V and 3 from J, leaving 14 bases between them. CDR3 length equals 15 residues. CDR1 and CDR2 (germline): SGHTA, FQGNSA. In nucleotides, the CDR3 is TGTGCCAGCAGCGGCCAGGGTAACCTCAATCAGCCCCAGCATTTT. Its translation is CASSGQGNLNQPQHF.

The rearrangement uses TRBV27 and TRBJ2-5; unclear D gene. Germline CDR1 MNHEY, CDR2 SMNVEV (reference sequence). The CDR3 is made up of 13 amino acids. V shed 5 bases and J shed 7 bases, with 14 bases lying between them. CDR3 DNA sequence: TGTGCCAGCAGTCCCGTACTCTCTGCGACCCAGTACTTC. This encodes CASSPVLSATQYF.

The chain recombines TRBV13 with TRBJ1-1, with D possibly matching TRBD1 (5 bases). This CDR3 has 15 residues. Germline loops: CDR1 PRHDT, CDR2 FYEKMQ (reference sequence). V was shortened by 0 bases and J by 4 bases, with 12 bases between the two germline ends. The DNA of the CDR3 is TGTGCCAGCAGCTTAGGTTCAGGGATGGGCACTGAAGCTTTCTTT. It is translated as CASSLGSGMGTEAFF.

J is TRBJ2-7 and V is TRBV6-5; D uncertain. V was cut by 2 bases and J by 0 bases, with 8 bases left in between. Germline V gene lookup returns CDR1 MNHEY and CDR2 SVGAGI. The CDR3 contains 14 residues. The CDR3 nucleotides read TGTGCCAGCAGTTACCGGAGCAGCTCCTACGAGCAGTACTTC. Its protein is CASSYRSSSYEQYF.